A selection of T cell receptor beta chains follows, all from one sample in a study of blood T cells in healthy people across ages. TCRdb redid the calling of the 5' RACE reads with MiXCR, one entry per CDR3 protein. The sample consists of about 970,000 distinct CDR3 sequences, roughly 51% of them appearing once. The specimen sequenced was blood. The receptor source for this set is a woman aged 60-75 years in good health. Each CDR3 is given without its conserved first and last residue.

v_call	j_call	cdr3_length	cdr3_aa
TRBV4-1	TRBJ1-6	13	ASSQGSGPDSPLH
TRBV5-6	TRBJ1-2	13	ASSTGTGGAVGYT
TRBV28	TRBJ1-4	15	ASSPTTGGRTNEKLF
TRBV20-1	TRBJ2-3	11	SARDPWTDTQY
TRBV28	TRBJ2-3	13	ASSFYYLSTDTQY
TRBV4-1	TRBJ1-4	14	ASSQETPSTNEKLF
TRBV6-6	TRBJ1-3	10	ASRDRESTIY
TRBV5-1	TRBJ2-5	13	ASSLAYRGGHEQY
TRBV10-3	TRBJ2-7	10	AISENRREQY
TRBV21-1	TRBJ2-1	12	ASSKVVGQWEQF
TRBV28	TRBJ1-1	15	ASTPRRDILPGTEAF
TRBV5-1	TRBJ2-3	14	ASSPRQGSSGDTQY
TRBV12-3/TRBV12-4	TRBJ2-3	13	ASSRLVGGTDTQY
TRBV20-1	TRBJ2-3	11	SARPLAGDTQY
TRBV25-1	TRBJ2-5	13	ASSSRDPSPETQY
TRBV3-1	TRBJ2-1	13	ASSPELASYNEQF
TRBV11-1	TRBJ1-4	13	ASSFDRATNEKLF
TRBV6-5	TRBJ2-1	20	ASSYLGHKKPIRLALYNEQF
TRBV19	TRBJ1-5	14	ASSIKAGLRNQPQH
TRBV4-1	TRBJ2-3	13	ASSQGDWGTDTQY
TRBV11-3	TRBJ2-2	15	ASSLSSWGSGTGELF
TRBV14	TRBJ2-7	13	ASSPGTSGWYEQY
TRBV4-1	TRBJ2-6	12	ASSRKPGANVLT
TRBV2	TRBJ2-7	11	ASSTGGGLEQY
TRBV4-1	TRBJ2-3	14	ASSQVQGTATDTQY
TRBV12-5	TRBJ2-5	15	ASGLVRTGRKIRTQY
TRBV16	TRBJ2-2	11	ASTPQPTGELF
TRBV28	-	14	ASSFRTESSYNEQY
TRBV7-9	TRBJ2-1	10	ASSPAAWEQF
TRBV12-5	TRBJ2-5	12	ASAGPSGQETQY
TRBV20-1	-	13	SARDQESFYNEQF
TRBV7-2	TRBJ2-3	12	ASNRLLGTDTQY
TRBV9	TRBJ2-6	15	ASSVLKLVSGANVLT
TRBV3-1	TRBJ2-1	15	ASSPSGLAFQYNEQF
TRBV7-6	TRBJ1-6	13	ASSLSEIYNSPLH
TRBV28	TRBJ2-7	15	ASSFPGLQILSYEQY
TRBV5-1	TRBJ2-6	15	ASSLVLAGAGANVLT
TRBV4-1	TRBJ1-2	15	ASSQDGNRQGFHGYT
TRBV2	TRBJ2-7	12	ASSDQGTGPEQY